A selection of T cell receptor beta chains follows, all from one sample in a study of regulatory T cells in long-lasting Graves disease. TCRdb recomputed calls from the multiplex PCR reads with MiXCR, one row per CDR3 protein. This sample has around 500,000 distinct CDR3 sequences, with 12% found just once. The same data also went into a second study, on T cells in Graves' hyperthyroidism and ophthalmopathy.

The material was peripheral blood mononuclear cells (PBMCs), obtained at new diagnosis, from a patient treated with antithyroid drugs. These TCRs come from a young woman with Graves disease. Each CDR3 is given with its conserved first and last residue. The D gene is left open where the match is weak. The size entry is marked missing in some rows and otherwise reads once, few, many or a size class.

CDR3nt: TGCGCCAGCAGCTTGGTGGCAGGCTTCGGGGAGACCCAGTACTTC; CDR3aa: CASSLVAGFGETQYF; len: 15; d_gene: -; v_gene: TRBV5-1; j_gene: TRBJ2-5; abundance: -
CDR3nt: TGCAGTGCTGGGCGGACTAATCAGCCCCAGCATTTT; CDR3aa: CSAGRTNQPQHF; len: 12; d_gene: -; v_gene: TRBV20-1; j_gene: TRBJ1-5; abundance: -
CDR3nt: TGTGCCAGTAGTGGCGGGATCCACGGGACAGATACGCAGTATTTT; CDR3aa: CASSGGIHGTDTQYF; len: 15; d_gene: -; v_gene: TRBV19; j_gene: TRBJ2-3; abundance: -
CDR3nt: TGTGCCAGCTTGAGGGGACTAGCGGGAACCGGCGATACGCAGTATTTT; CDR3aa: CASLRGLAGTGDTQYF; len: 16; d_gene: TRBD2; v_gene: TRBV2; j_gene: TRBJ2-3; abundance: many
CDR3nt: TGTGCCAGCAGCGCGGGGCCCCCGGGAGGCACTGAAGCTTTCTTT; CDR3aa: CASSAGPPGGTEAFF; len: 15; d_gene: -; v_gene: TRBV9; j_gene: TRBJ1-1; abundance: few
CDR3nt: TGTGCCAGCAGCTTTAACGACAGGGGGTATTTT; CDR3aa: CASSFNDRGYF; len: 11; d_gene: TRBD1; v_gene: TRBV7-9; j_gene: TRBJ2-3; abundance: many
CDR3nt: TGTGCCAGCAGCTCCGGGACAGGACTACAGAGAGGGCCCCAGCATTTT; CDR3aa: CASSSGTGLQRGPQHF; len: 16; d_gene: TRBD1; v_gene: TRBV13; j_gene: TRBJ1-5; abundance: many
CDR3nt: TGCAGCGGCCTGAACCAGGCAGATACGCAGTATTTT; CDR3aa: CSGLNQADTQYF; len: 12; d_gene: -; v_gene: TRBV29-1; j_gene: TRBJ2-3; abundance: few
CDR3nt: TGTGCCATCAGCCCGGGACTAGCGGGAGGGTACAATGAGCAGTTCTTC; CDR3aa: CAISPGLAGGYNEQFF; len: 16; d_gene: TRBD2; v_gene: TRBV10-3; j_gene: TRBJ2-1; abundance: few
CDR3nt: TGTGCCAGCAGTGATTTGGGGGTAACCTACAATGAGCAGTTCTTC; CDR3aa: CASSDLGVTYNEQFF; len: 15; d_gene: -; v_gene: TRBV2; j_gene: TRBJ2-1; abundance: many
CDR3nt: TGTGCCAGCAGTTACCCCGACTTCCTCTACAATGAGCAGTTCTTC; CDR3aa: CASSYPDFLYNEQFF; len: 15; d_gene: -; v_gene: TRBV6-2/TRBV6-3; j_gene: TRBJ2-1; abundance: -
CDR3nt: TGTGCCAGCAGCTCGCCTAAGACAGGGGGCCTGGAGACCCAGTACTTC; CDR3aa: CASSSPKTGGLETQYF; len: 16; d_gene: TRBD1; v_gene: TRBV5-6; j_gene: TRBJ2-5; abundance: -
CDR3nt: TGTGCCAGTAGTGTCAGGGGGGCTAATGAAAAACTGTTTTTT; CDR3aa: CASSVRGANEKLFF; len: 14; d_gene: TRBD1; v_gene: TRBV19; j_gene: TRBJ1-4; abundance: -
CDR3nt: TGTGCCAGTAGCCCGGACAGTAGTATTCGCTCTGGAAACACCATATATTTT; CDR3aa: CASSPDSSIRSGNTIYF; len: 17; d_gene: -; v_gene: TRBV19; j_gene: TRBJ1-3; abundance: few
CDR3nt: TGTGCCAGCAGTCCAACCCCCGGGACATACAATGAGCAGTTCTTC; CDR3aa: CASSPTPGTYNEQFF; len: 15; d_gene: -; v_gene: TRBV12-3/TRBV12-4; j_gene: TRBJ2-1; abundance: few
CDR3nt: TGTGCCAGCAGTTGGCCGGACATCCTCTCTGGGGCCAACGTCCTGACTTTC; CDR3aa: CASSWPDILSGANVLTF; len: 17; d_gene: -; v_gene: TRBV28; j_gene: TRBJ2-6; abundance: many
CDR3nt: TGCGCCAGCAGCTTGGGAAGGACAGGGGCGACTAACTATGGCTACACCTTC; CDR3aa: CASSLGRTGATNYGYTF; len: 17; d_gene: TRBD1; v_gene: TRBV5-1; j_gene: TRBJ1-2; abundance: -
CDR3nt: TGTGCCAGCAGCTTAAGTAGCGTATATCTCTCCTACGAGCAGTACTTC; CDR3aa: CASSLSSVYLSYEQYF; len: 16; d_gene: -; v_gene: TRBV11-2; j_gene: TRBJ2-7; abundance: many
CDR3nt: TGCAGTGCTAGAGACCTACAGGGCTACTATGGCTACACCTTC; CDR3aa: CSARDLQGYYGYTF; len: 14; d_gene: -; v_gene: TRBV20-1; j_gene: TRBJ1-2; abundance: few
CDR3nt: TGTGCCAGCAGCTTAGGACCCGAACATGGAGCCTCCTACGAGCAGTACTTC; CDR3aa: CASSLGPEHGASYEQYF; len: 17; d_gene: -; v_gene: TRBV7-9; j_gene: TRBJ2-7; abundance: few
CDR3nt: TGTGCCAGCTCCCCACAGGGGAGTAGAGATACGCAGTATTTT; CDR3aa: CASSPQGSRDTQYF; len: 14; d_gene: TRBD1; v_gene: TRBV11-3; j_gene: TRBJ2-3; abundance: -
CDR3nt: TGTGCCACCAGCAGAGCGGGAGTTCGGCTAGAGACCCAGTACTTC; CDR3aa: CATSRAGVRLETQYF; len: 15; d_gene: -; v_gene: TRBV15; j_gene: TRBJ2-5; abundance: few
CDR3nt: TGTGCCTGGAGTGGTAATTCTGGGGCCAACGTCCTGACTTTC; CDR3aa: CAWSGNSGANVLTF; len: 14; d_gene: -; v_gene: TRBV30; j_gene: TRBJ2-6; abundance: many
CDR3nt: TGTGCCTCCCGGGGGGCGGTATATGGCTACACCTTC; CDR3aa: CASRGAVYGYTF; len: 12; d_gene: -; v_gene: TRBV28; j_gene: TRBJ1-2; abundance: many
CDR3nt: TGTGCCAGCAGCTTCGGCAGGGGCCACGAGCAGTACTTC; CDR3aa: CASSFGRGHEQYF; len: 13; d_gene: -; v_gene: TRBV5-6; j_gene: TRBJ2-7; abundance: -
CDR3nt: TGTGCCAGCAGGTTAGCGGGAGAAGGAGAGCAGTACTTC; CDR3aa: CASRLAGEGEQYF; len: 13; d_gene: TRBD2; v_gene: TRBV2; j_gene: TRBJ2-7; abundance: many
CDR3nt: TGTGCCAGTAGTACTGACCCCCGGGGAAGGAACGAGCAGTACTTC; CDR3aa: CASSTDPRGRNEQYF; len: 15; d_gene: -; v_gene: TRBV19; j_gene: TRBJ2-7; abundance: few
CDR3nt: TGTGCCAGCAGTGAAAGCGGGATAGAGACCCAGTACTTC; CDR3aa: CASSESGIETQYF; len: 13; d_gene: TRBD2; v_gene: TRBV6-1; j_gene: TRBJ2-5; abundance: many
CDR3nt: TGTGCCAGCGGATTAGCGGGAGGGAGAACCAAAAACATTCAGTACTTC; CDR3aa: CASGLAGGRTKNIQYF; len: 16; d_gene: TRBD2; v_gene: TRBV11-2; j_gene: TRBJ2-4; abundance: -
CDR3nt: TGTGCCAGCAGTTTACCTCCGACCGATACGCAGTATTTT; CDR3aa: CASSLPPTDTQYF; len: 13; d_gene: -; v_gene: TRBV28; j_gene: TRBJ2-3; abundance: many
CDR3nt: TGCAGCGTTGCGACAGGTTTCTACGAGCAGTACTTC; CDR3aa: CSVATGFYEQYF; len: 12; d_gene: -; v_gene: TRBV29-1; j_gene: TRBJ2-7; abundance: -
CDR3nt: TGTGCCAGCAGCACCGGACAGGGTTCCTACAATGAGCAGTTCTTC; CDR3aa: CASSTGQGSYNEQFF; len: 15; d_gene: TRBD1; v_gene: TRBV7-2; j_gene: TRBJ2-1; abundance: many
CDR3nt: TGCAGTGCTGGAGAAATTGGTTGGAACGGGCCTTACGAGGCTAATGAAAAACTGTTTTTT; CDR3aa: CSAGEIGWNGPYEANEKLFF; len: 20; d_gene: -; v_gene: TRBV20-1; j_gene: TRBJ1-4; abundance: many
CDR3nt: TGTGCCAGCAGCTCCCGGGACAGGGGCGATGAGCAGTTCTTC; CDR3aa: CASSSRDRGDEQFF; len: 14; d_gene: TRBD1; v_gene: TRBV11-3; j_gene: TRBJ2-1; abundance: many